This T cell receptor beta chain was captured in a study of CD8 T cells in Susac syndrome. General observations from the study: In Susac syndrome, CD4+ T cell repertoires lacked any clonal expansion.

The V end lost 6 bases, the J end lost 12 bases, and 12 bases lay between the germline ends. The germline V gene encodes CDR1 DFQATT and CDR2 SNEGSKA (reference sequence). This CDR3 has 11 amino acids. 0.5 to 1 ug RNA was reverse transcribed with random hexamers. Each CDR3 protein gets one entry after TCRdb re-called the immunoSEQ multiplex PCR reads with MiXCR. The sample has roughly 200,000 distinct CDR3 sequences, more than 85% seen once; the top ten hold 0.087%. A remark on this clonotype: Its antigen is unidentified.

V usage is TRBV20-1 and J usage is TRBJ2-6; the D is unclear. The sequence came from a human donor with Susac syndrome. What was sequenced was CD4+ T cells from PBMCs. The chain's CDR3 is CSAPVPGVLTF. In DNA form, the CDR3 reads TGCAGTGCCCCCGTTCCTGGCGTCCTGACTTTC.